These 25 T cell receptor beta chains originate from one sample sequenced in a study of T-cell reconstitution after alpha-beta-depleted transplantation in children. The TCRbeta library was prepared with unique molecular identifiers. In TCRdb, the PCR reads were re-called with MiXCR into one record per CDR3 protein. The sample lists about 110,000 distinct CDR3 sequences, over 9% seen once, with approximately 7.9% in the top ten. Sequenced material: PBMCs from the stem cell graft donor, taken from the stem cell graft. The receptors were sampled from a human donor who donated a stem cell graft to a child with acute lymphoblastic leukemia.

This clonotype came up many times. This sequence joins TRBV12-3 or TRBV12-4 and TRBJ1-1; D remains unclear. The CDR3 spans 12 residues. V lost 6 bases to trimming and J lost 0 bases, with 5 bases between them. The CDR3 spells CASSPMNTEAFF. DNA of the CDR3: TGTGCCAGCAGCCCCATGAACACTGAAGCTTTCTTT.

Ten or more counts support this clonotype. The chain links TRBV20-1 to TRBJ2-1; the D is unclear. Trimming shortened V by 6 bases and J by 11 bases, and 5 bases separated the two germline ends. The CDR3 covers 8 residues. CDR1 is DFQATT, CDR2 SNEGSKA, per germline (reference sequence). CDR3 sequence (DNA): TGCAGTGCCTCGCAGCAGTTCTTC. Protein: CSASQQFF.

There are many counts of this clonotype. V is TRBV7-8 and J is TRBJ1-2; 10 positions match TRBD1. CDR3 length: 15 amino acids. Per germline, CDR1 SGHVS and CDR2 FQNEAQ. Germline trimming cut 5 bases from V and 8 bases from J; bases unmatched to any gene: 11. The CDR3 reads CASSKAGQGFGGYTF. DNA of the CDR3: TGTGCCAGCAGCAAGGCGGGACAGGGGTTTGGGGGCTACACCTTC.

This clonotype was seen repeatedly, ten times or more. This chain connects TRBV12-3 or TRBV12-4 to TRBJ2-1; TRBD2 matches at 7 bases. J lost 0 bases, V lost 1 base, and 6 bases had no gene match. The CDR3 extends over 17 amino acids. The chain's CDR3 is CASSLGLAVRSYNEQFF. The CDR3 region has the DNA TGTGCCAGCAGTTTAGGGCTAGCGGTCCGCTCCTACAATGAGCAGTTCTTC.

This clonotype was seen repeatedly, ten times or more. V and J are TRBV12-3 or TRBV12-4 and TRBJ2-3, with 8 bases lining up with TRBD2. This CDR3 comprises 14 residues. V shed 6 bases, J shed 5 bases, and the junction held 7 bases outside the gene matches. Here the CDR3 reads CASSSGGAIDTQYF. CDR3 coding DNA: TGTGCCAGCAGCTCCGGGGGGGCCATAGATACGCAGTATTTT.

This clonotype showed up many times. The chain is built from TRBV9 and TRBJ2-2, with unresolved D. Trimming shortened V by 0 bases and J by 3 bases, and 6 bases separated the two germline ends. The CDR3 has 14 amino acids. CDR1 and CDR2 from the germline V gene are SGDLS and YYNGEE. Written as DNA, the CDR3 is TGTGCCAGCAGCGTAGGGCTTGACACCGGGGAGCTGTTTTTT. It specifies CASSVGLDTGELFF. Complete variable domain (other parts from reference TRBV9 and TRBJ2-2): DSGVTQTPKHLITATGQRVTLRCSPRSGDLSVYWYQQSLDQGLQFLIQYYNGEERAKGNILERFSAQQFPDLHSELNLSSLELGDSALYFCASSVGLDTGELFFGEGSRLTVL.

This clonotype has just a few counts. This chain joins TRBV2 and TRBJ2-3, with D perhaps TRBD1 (5 bases). V shed 6 bases and J shed 7 bases, with 14 bases lying between them. This CDR3 has 13 amino acids. Germline loops: CDR1 SNHLY, CDR2 FYNNEI. Here the CDR3 reads CASSPGPGNTQYF. The DNA of the CDR3 is TGTGCCAGCAGCCCAGGGCCAGGGAATACGCAGTATTTT.

This clonotype was recorded many times. This chain links TRBV20-1 with TRBJ2-1, with 10 bases fitting TRBD1. Germline lookup yields CDR1 DFQATT and CDR2 SNEGSKA (reference sequence). J was trimmed by 7 bases and V by 3 bases; bases with no gene match: 9. This CDR3 region has 15 residues. The CDR3 DNA reads TGCAGTGCTAGGTTAGACAGGGGGCTGTGGAATGAGCAGTTCTTC. This codes for CSARLDRGLWNEQFF.

Details on this clonotype: A clone one base away is much larger, so this may be a read error. The DNA of the CDR3 is TGTGCCAGAAGTCCGGACAGGGTATTCACTGAAGCTTTCTTT. Protein sequence: CARSPDRVFTEAFF. This rearrangement joins TRBV12-3 or TRBV12-4 to TRBJ1-1; 8 bases match TRBD1. The CDR3 has 14 amino acids. V lost 9 bases and J lost 4; bases outside the gene matches: 10.

This clonotype was counted ten times or more. The chain uses TRBV27 and TRBJ1-2, with D maybe TRBD1 (5 bases). The CDR3 has 15 amino acids. Trimming took off 3 bases at V and 4 bases at J, with 15 bases between the two ends. CDR1 and CDR2 (germline): MNHEY, SMNVEV (reference sequence). The CDR3 region has the DNA TGTGCCAGCAGTTTGACAGCAACCTGGGCCTATGGCTACACCTTC. Protein product: CASSLTATWAYGYTF.

This clonotype was observed many times. The V call is TRBV5-5, the J call TRBJ2-5, with 8 bases lining up with TRBD1. Germline V gene sequence: CDR1 SGHKS, CDR2 YYEKEE (reference sequence). The CDR3 runs to 16 residues. With 4 bases clipped from V and 2 bases from J, the junction kept 10 bases outside the gene matches. This chain's CDR3 is CASSNTDRVPQETQYF. The CDR3 nucleotides read TGTGCCAGCAGCAATACGGACAGGGTCCCTCAAGAGACCCAGTACTTC.

This clonotype was detected ten times or more. The chain links TRBV7-8 to TRBJ1-6; no reliable D call. V lost 5 bases to trimming and J lost 9 bases, with 14 bases between them. The length of the CDR3 is 14 residues. The germline V gene has CDR1 SGHVS and CDR2 FQNEAQ. The CDR3 DNA follows: TGTGCCAGCAGCCCCCGAACGCTGAGTTCACCCCTCCACTTT. It is translated as CASSPRTLSSPLHF. The full variable domain, its missing parts supplied by reference TRBV7-8 and TRBJ1-6, is GAGVSQSPRYKVAKRGQDVALRCDPISGHVSLFWYQQALGQGPEFLTYFQNEAQLDKSGLPSDRFFAERPEGSVSTLKIQRTQQEDSAVYLCASSPRTLSSPLHFGNGTRLTVT.

Many counts were recorded for this clonotype. The rearrangement joins TRBV4-1 to TRBJ2-5; TRBD2 agrees at 13 bases. The germline gives CDR1 MGHRA, CDR2 YSYEKL. This CDR3 has 16 residues. The trim removed 1 base at V and 2 bases at J, leaving 1 base unmatched. In nucleotides, the CDR3 is TGCGCCAGCAGCCAAGGGACTAGCGGGGGTCAAGAGACCCAGTACTTC. This codes for CASSQGTSGGQETQYF.

This clonotype came up many times. The J gene is TRBJ2-3, the V gene TRBV7-2, with 10 bases matching TRBD1. The CDR3 has 16 amino acids. V lost 1 base, J lost 4 bases, and 5 bases stayed unmatched. The germline V gene encodes CDR1 SGHTA and CDR2 FQGNSA. The CDR3 reads CASSLGPGQGADTQYF. The CDR3 region has the DNA TGTGCCAGCAGCTTAGGTCCTGGACAGGGGGCAGATACGCAGTATTTT.

This clonotype occurred a few times. J is TRBJ2-5 and V is TRBV23-1; D gene uncertain. TRBV23-1 is an ORF; its function is uncertain. This CDR3 comprises 21 residues. The V gene lost 5 bases and the J gene lost 6 bases, with 37 bases spanning the gap. The CDR3 region has the DNA TGCGCCAGCAGTTTTCCGGTTGATCGCCTCGTGACCGAGGAATTAGAGAAGACCCAGTACTTC. It yields the protein CASSFPVDRLVTEELEKTQYF.

This clonotype was seen more than once but under ten times. This chain joins TRBV7-2 and TRBJ2-7; 13 bases agree with TRBD2. V lost 6 bases and J lost 5; bases outside the gene matches: 10. Per germline, CDR1 SGHTA and CDR2 FQGNSA. This CDR3 has 16 residues. CDR3 amino acids: CASRKKKLAGGNEQYF. CDR3 DNA: TGTGCCAGCAGAAAAAAAAAACTAGCGGGGGGGAACGAGCAGTACTTC.

This clonotype was detected ten times or more. The chain carries TRBV7-9 and TRBJ2-7; a possible D gene is TRBD2 (5 bases). Germline V gene lookup returns CDR1 SEHNR and CDR2 FQNEAQ (reference sequence). Trimming cost V 5 bases and J 0 bases, with 11 bases left between them. The CDR3 spans 14 residues. For the CDR3, the DNA is TGTGCCAGCAGCACAAGCGGAAGCTCCTACGAGCAGTACTTC. Translating gives CASSTSGSSYEQYF.

This clonotype showed up many times. The chain recombines TRBV5-1 with TRBJ2-5; either TRBD1 or TRBD2 may fit D (5 bases each). This CDR3 spans 14 amino acids. The V end lost 0 bases, the J end lost 5 bases, and 11 bases lay between the germline ends. Germline-derived CDR1 and CDR2 are SGHRS and YFSETQ. The CDR3 DNA sequence: TGCGCCAGCAGCTTGGAAGAGGGGTGGGAGACCCAGTACTTC. It yields the protein CASSLEEGWETQYF.

At least ten counts were recorded for this clonotype. The rearrangement links TRBV11-2 to TRBJ2-7; weak D call: TRBD2 (6 bases). V lost 5 bases to trimming and J lost 3 bases, with 26 bases between them. CDR1 is SGHAT and CDR2 is FQNNGV in the germline V gene. The CDR3 consists of 18 residues. The CDR3 sequence is CASSPPLGWDSGNYEQYF. CDR3 sequence (DNA): TGTGCCAGCAGCCCCCCGCTTGGCTGGGATAGCGGAAACTACGAGCAGTACTTC.

This clonotype was seen repeatedly, ten times or more. The J gene is TRBJ1-1, the V gene TRBV3-1, with D possibly matching TRBD1 (6 bases). V was clipped by 0 bases and J by 2 bases, with 10 bases between them. From germline, CDR1 is LGHDT and CDR2 YNNKEL (reference sequence). The CDR3 is made up of 15 amino acids. The CDR3 nucleotides are TGTGCCAGCAGCCAAGAGGGGGGCGGTAACACTGAAGCTTTCTTT. The encoded protein is CASSQEGGGNTEAFF. Full variable domain (remainder filled in from reference TRBV3-1 and TRBJ1-1): DTAVSQTPKYLVTQMGNDKSIKCEQNLGHDTMYWYKQDSKKFLKIMFSYNNKELIINETVPNRFSPKSPDKAHLNLHINSLELGDSAVYFCASSQEGGGNTEAFFGQGTRLTVV.

Points on this clonotype: It may be a read error: a sequence one base away is much more abundant. CDR3 sequence: CSSSQGTGSNTEAFF. For the CDR3, the DNA is TGTTCCAGCAGCCAAGGGACAGGGTCGAACACTGAAGCTTTCTTT. The chain combines TRBV7-9 with TRBJ1-1, with 9 bases matching TRBD1. The CDR3 has 15 amino acids. The germline gives CDR1 SEHNR, CDR2 FQNEAQ (reference sequence).

In this sample, this clonotype turned up many times. The CDR3 DNA sequence: TGTGCCAGCAGCCTCCGGACAGGGTTTAACCAAGAGACCCAGTACTTC. Translation gives CASSLRTGFNQETQYF. This sequence joins TRBV14 and TRBJ2-5; 8 bases line up with TRBD1. CDR1 and CDR2 from the germline V gene are SGHDN and FVKESK. This CDR3 is built from 16 residues. The ends lost 4 bases at V and 0 bases at J; junction bases unmatched: 7.

The V gene is TRBV6-1, the J gene TRBJ2-7; 10 bases fit TRBD1. Germline V gives CDR1 MNHNS, CDR2 SASEGT. The CDR3 runs to 15 residues. Unmatched junction bases numbered 6, after V lost 5 bases and J lost 2 bases. The CDR3 coding sequence is TGTGCCAGCAGTAAGTCCGGGACAGGGGCCTACGAGCAGTACTTC. Translation gives CASSKSGTGAYEQYF.

This clonotype came up many times. This sequence joins TRBV10-3 and TRBJ2-1, with 10 bases that match TRBD1. Germline CDR1 reads ENHRY; CDR2 reads SYGVKD. V lost 4 bases, J lost 8 bases, and 8 bases stayed unmatched. The CDR3 is 15 residues long. The chain's CDR3 is CAISAGTGAVDEQFF. The DNA for the CDR3 is TGTGCCATCAGTGCCGGGACAGGGGCCGTCGATGAGCAGTTCTTC.

There are many counts of this clonotype. This chain joins TRBV5-6 and TRBJ1-4, with TRBD1 as a possible D gene (6 bases). The V end lost 1 base, the J end lost 0 bases, and 7 bases lay between the germline ends. Per germline, CDR1 SGHDT and CDR2 YYEEEE. This CDR3 region has 15 residues. Here the CDR3 reads CASSLTGTTNEKLFF. CDR3 nucleotides: TGTGCCAGCAGCTTGACAGGGACAACTAATGAAAAACTGTTTTTT.